This T cell receptor (beta chain) appears in the sequencing data of a study of blood T cell repertoires in COVID-19. This clone has only a few counts. Sequencing was performed with immunoSEQ multiplex PCR; in TCRdb, only in-frame clones are kept and a portion is missing. The sample consists of 57,000 or so clones, around 85% of them appearing once. Sequencing used peripheral blood. This TCR came from a woman aged 80 or older with active or convalescent COVID-19.

CDR3 DNA sequence: TGTGCCAGCAGCAGGGTGAACACTGAAGCTTTCTTT. The encoded protein is CASSRVNTEAFF. The chain joins TRBV6-5 to TRBJ1-1, with D possibly TRBD1 on 5 matching bases. The V end was cut by 6 bases, the J end by 0 bases, with 5 bases between. Germline V gene sequence: CDR1 MNHEY, CDR2 SVGAGI. This CDR3 spans 12 amino acids.